The rows below give T cell receptor beta chains drawn from one sample of a study of OX40 agonist ivuxolimab in advanced cancers. Measured with immunoSEQ multiplex PCR; TCRdb has only the in-frame clones, and not every one. Of about 48,000 clones listed, 75% to 85% were seen once; the top ten hold 0.95% to 1.5%. The sequences come from CD4+ or CD8+ T cells sorted from blood, collected in a trial of the OX40 agonist ivuxolimab. The receptors originated from an adult with an advanced solid tumor such as melanoma, head and neck, liver or kidney cancer. CDR3s include the opening cysteine and the closing phenylalanine or tryptophan. A D gene is named only where the DNA matches it firmly. Clone size is not always given. Where it is, it says once, few, many or a class for expanded clones.

V	J	D	size	DNA	CDR3
TRBV5-6	TRBJ2-4	NA	NA	TGTGCCAGCAGCTTGGCCCGGGGCCCCTTAGCCAAAAACATTCAGTACTTC	CASSLARGPLAKNIQYF
TRBV5-1	TRBJ1-1	TRBD1	NA	TGCGCCAGCAGCACTACCGGGACAGGGGGAACTGAAGCTTTCTTT	CASSTTGTGGTEAFF
TRBV4-3	TRBJ2-3	NA	NA	TGCGCCAGCAGCCAAGTCGACCAAGATACGCAGTATTTT	CASSQVDQDTQYF
TRBV7-8	TRBJ1-2	NA	NA	TGTGCCAGCAGCTTAGCGCCTGGGGCGGACTATGGCTACACCTTC	CASSLAPGADYGYTF
TRBV7-3	TRBJ1-5	NA	few	TGTGCCAGCAGCCCCGACAGAAATCAGCCCCAGCATTTT	CASSPDRNQPQHF
TRBV25-1	TRBJ2-1	NA	NA	TGTGCCAGCAGTGAACCCGTGGGGCACCTGGCGGGAAATGAGCAGTTCTTC	CASSEPVGHLAGNEQFF
TRBV18	TRBJ2-3	TRBD2	NA	TGTGCCAGCTCACCACTCCAAGCGGGGGGGGGCACAGATACGCAGTATTTT	CASSPLQAGGGTDTQYF
TRBV15	TRBJ2-7	TRBD1	NA	TGTGCCACCAGCAGAGATCTGGGACAGGGAGTCGAGCAGTACTTC	CATSRDLGQGVEQYF
TRBV6-1	TRBJ1-2	NA	NA	TGTGCCAGCAGTGAAGCCTCTACTAACTATGGCTACACCTTC	CASSEASTNYGYTF
TRBV6-5	TRBJ1-6	NA	NA	TGTGCCAGCAGTTCGTTCGGAGGAGTTAATTCACCCCTCCACTTT	CASSSFGGVNSPLHF
TRBV6-4	TRBJ1-3	NA	NA	TGTGCCAGCAGTGACTCGAGTCGTGGGGGAAGCTCTGGAAACACCATATATTTT	CASSDSSRGGSSGNTIYF
TRBV4-1	TRBJ2-2	NA	NA	TGCGCCAGCAGCCAAGACAGGGGAGTCGGGGAGCTGTTTTTT	CASSQDRGVGELFF
TRBV4-1	TRBJ1-1	TRBD1	NA	TGCGCCAGCAGCCCGGGGACAGGTGGAGGGTACACTGAAGCTTTCTTT	CASSPGTGGGYTEAFF
TRBV9	TRBJ1-1	NA	NA	TGTGCCAGCACCCTCGGACTTGGGGGCACTGAAGCTTTCTTT	CASTLGLGGTEAFF
TRBV7-7	TRBJ1-3	NA	NA	TGTGCTAGCAGCTTATCATCGAACCCTGGAAACACCATATATTTT	CASSLSSNPGNTIYF
TRBV10-3	TRBJ1-4	TRBD1	NA	TGTGCCATCAGCTCGGGACAGGGGGACGGTGAAAAACTGTTTTTT	CAISSGQGDGEKLFF